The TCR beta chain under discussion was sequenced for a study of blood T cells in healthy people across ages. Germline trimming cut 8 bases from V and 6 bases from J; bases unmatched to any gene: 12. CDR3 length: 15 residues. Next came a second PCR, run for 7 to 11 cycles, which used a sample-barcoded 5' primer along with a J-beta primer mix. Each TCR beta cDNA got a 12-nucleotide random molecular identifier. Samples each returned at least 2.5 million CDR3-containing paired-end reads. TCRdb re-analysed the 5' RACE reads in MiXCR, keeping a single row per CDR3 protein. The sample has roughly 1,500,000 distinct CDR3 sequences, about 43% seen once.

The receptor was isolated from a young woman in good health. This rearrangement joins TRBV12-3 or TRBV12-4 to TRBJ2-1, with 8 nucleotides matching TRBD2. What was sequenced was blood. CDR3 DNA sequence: TGTGCCAGCCAGGGCAGGAGCGGGAGCGGCAATGAGCAGTTCTTC. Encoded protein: CASQGRSGSGNEQFF.